The T cell receptor (beta chain) described here comes from a study of T-cell memory formation after mild COVID-19 (TCRdb year 2021). With regard to the full study: TCR sequence clusters from the two donors were largely donor specific. In a couple of donors, T-cell clones that expanded and contracted after mild COVID-19 were tracked by sequencing TCRalpha and TCRbeta repertoires over time. The cohort was made up of two young adult volunteers, one female and one male, who were previously healthy.

The paper as a whole reports these results and caveats: Some responding clones were detected in pre-infection memory, suggesting pre-existing cross-reactive memory T cells joined the SARS-CoV-2 response. Only two mild cases were covered by the study, and larger cohorts that include severe cases with pre-infection samples were considered necessary. Whether the second-wave clones peaking on day 37 were SARS-CoV-2 specific was not confirmed. Contracting CD4+ clones appeared mostly in the CM and EM memory subsets, whereas CD8+ clones were enriched in EMRA. Balanced CD4/CD8 phenotypes were observed for clones contracting from day 15 to 85, whereas a bias towards CD4+ was observed for a second wave of clones expanding from day 15 to 37.

PBMCs were isolated by Ficoll-Paque density gradient centrifugation. Concerning this clonotype itself: It has no known antigen specificity. Base qualities are not recorded, but no much larger clone differs from it by a single base.

TCRdb names Illumina NovaSeq 6000 as the instrument used. TCRalpha and TCRbeta cDNA libraries were built by 5'RACE with constant-segment primers, adding sample barcodes and unique molecular identifiers. RNA was extracted from every sample with Trizol reagent. Amplification of the libraries took two PCR steps, and the second step added a second sample barcode plus Illumina TruSeq adapters. Libraries were sequenced on an Illumina NovaSeq with 2 x 150 bp paired-end reads. The authors' analysis ran thus. With migec v1.2.7, reads were demultiplexed and then collapsed into UMI-guided consensus sequences. Using mixcr v2.1.11, UMI consensuses were aligned to TRA and TRB V and J templates and then assembled into clonotypes. A clonotype was counted as expanded or contracted only when both edgeR and NoisET called the clonotype significant, with the noise models trained on biological replicates. For edgeR calls, the cutoffs were a false discovery rate-adjusted p below 0.01 and a log2 fold-change threshold of 1. As an exploratory analysis of dynamics, max-normalized trajectories of the 1000 most abundant clonotypes were examined with PCA combined with hierarchical clustering. Each responding clone was given a CD4 or CD8 phenotype based on the CD4+ and CD8+ repertoires, which had been sequenced separately. Clones were called with MiXCR by TCRdb after fastp trimmed the public reads at Q25, and only in-frame beta chains were retained. Records with the same CDR3 protein are collapsed into one entry carrying the most frequent genes and DNA. The V and J calls and clone size are TCRdb's, not the authors'. The sample yields approximately 210,000 distinct CDR3 sequences; approximately 20% were counted once. The ten largest clonotypes hold about 2.4% of the sample.

The germline V gene yields SGHDN for CDR1 and FVKESK for CDR2. The CDR3 covers 15 residues, taking in both the cysteine and the phenylalanine. Only CDR3 DNA is held: 45 bases, read in frame from base 1. V is cut by 4 bases and J by 3 bases, and the space between the germline ends is 13 bases. Material for sequencing was PBMCs or a T cell subset sorted from them (not recorded which). The clonotype originates from an adult woman who had mild COVID-19 (a few samples of this study predate the infection). The sample titles of this study are shuffled in the database, so cell type and time point are left out; the donor was told from shared clones. Rearrangement joined TRBV14 to TRBJ2-1; matching of 5 bases hints at TRBD2 as the D gene. The DNA sequence is TGTGCCAGCAGCCCTCTCGACCGGGACTACAATGAGCAGTTCTTC. Translated, it gives CASSPLDRDYNEQFF. Supplemented by the reference TRBV14 and TRBJ2-1 proteins around the CDR3, the complete variable domain is EAGVTQFPSHSVIEKGQTVTLRCDPISGHDNLYWYRRVMGKEIKFLLHFVKESKQDESGMPNNRFLAERTGGTYSTLKVQPAELEDSGVYFCASSPLDRDYNEQFFGPGTRLTVL.